The T cell receptor (beta chain) described here comes from a study of cytomegalovirus exposure and HLA in healthy donors. Study outcomes and limitations: The study put some 160 TCR beta chains on its list as cytomegalovirus-associated.

About this clone itself: The antigen remains undetermined.

The CDR3 covers 13 residues. Germline V lookup: CDR1 SNHLY, CDR2 FYNNEI. V was cut by 6 bases and J by 6 bases, with 13 bases left in between. Primers included in the PCR were 60 Vbeta and 13 Jbeta primers. The table came from immunoSEQ multiplex PCR; TCRdb's copy has only in-frame clones and leaves some out. Counted here are 180,000 or so clones, 75% to 80% occurring once; the ten biggest clones make up about an eighth. The chain couples TRBV2 to TRBJ2-3; D is possibly TRBD2 (5 bases). This clonotype was obtained from a man in his fifties or sixties in good health and CMV-seropositive. Specimen: PBMCs. For the CDR3, the DNA is TGTGCCAGCAGGCAACGGACGGGGGATACGCAGTATTTT. It codes for CASRQRTGDTQYF.